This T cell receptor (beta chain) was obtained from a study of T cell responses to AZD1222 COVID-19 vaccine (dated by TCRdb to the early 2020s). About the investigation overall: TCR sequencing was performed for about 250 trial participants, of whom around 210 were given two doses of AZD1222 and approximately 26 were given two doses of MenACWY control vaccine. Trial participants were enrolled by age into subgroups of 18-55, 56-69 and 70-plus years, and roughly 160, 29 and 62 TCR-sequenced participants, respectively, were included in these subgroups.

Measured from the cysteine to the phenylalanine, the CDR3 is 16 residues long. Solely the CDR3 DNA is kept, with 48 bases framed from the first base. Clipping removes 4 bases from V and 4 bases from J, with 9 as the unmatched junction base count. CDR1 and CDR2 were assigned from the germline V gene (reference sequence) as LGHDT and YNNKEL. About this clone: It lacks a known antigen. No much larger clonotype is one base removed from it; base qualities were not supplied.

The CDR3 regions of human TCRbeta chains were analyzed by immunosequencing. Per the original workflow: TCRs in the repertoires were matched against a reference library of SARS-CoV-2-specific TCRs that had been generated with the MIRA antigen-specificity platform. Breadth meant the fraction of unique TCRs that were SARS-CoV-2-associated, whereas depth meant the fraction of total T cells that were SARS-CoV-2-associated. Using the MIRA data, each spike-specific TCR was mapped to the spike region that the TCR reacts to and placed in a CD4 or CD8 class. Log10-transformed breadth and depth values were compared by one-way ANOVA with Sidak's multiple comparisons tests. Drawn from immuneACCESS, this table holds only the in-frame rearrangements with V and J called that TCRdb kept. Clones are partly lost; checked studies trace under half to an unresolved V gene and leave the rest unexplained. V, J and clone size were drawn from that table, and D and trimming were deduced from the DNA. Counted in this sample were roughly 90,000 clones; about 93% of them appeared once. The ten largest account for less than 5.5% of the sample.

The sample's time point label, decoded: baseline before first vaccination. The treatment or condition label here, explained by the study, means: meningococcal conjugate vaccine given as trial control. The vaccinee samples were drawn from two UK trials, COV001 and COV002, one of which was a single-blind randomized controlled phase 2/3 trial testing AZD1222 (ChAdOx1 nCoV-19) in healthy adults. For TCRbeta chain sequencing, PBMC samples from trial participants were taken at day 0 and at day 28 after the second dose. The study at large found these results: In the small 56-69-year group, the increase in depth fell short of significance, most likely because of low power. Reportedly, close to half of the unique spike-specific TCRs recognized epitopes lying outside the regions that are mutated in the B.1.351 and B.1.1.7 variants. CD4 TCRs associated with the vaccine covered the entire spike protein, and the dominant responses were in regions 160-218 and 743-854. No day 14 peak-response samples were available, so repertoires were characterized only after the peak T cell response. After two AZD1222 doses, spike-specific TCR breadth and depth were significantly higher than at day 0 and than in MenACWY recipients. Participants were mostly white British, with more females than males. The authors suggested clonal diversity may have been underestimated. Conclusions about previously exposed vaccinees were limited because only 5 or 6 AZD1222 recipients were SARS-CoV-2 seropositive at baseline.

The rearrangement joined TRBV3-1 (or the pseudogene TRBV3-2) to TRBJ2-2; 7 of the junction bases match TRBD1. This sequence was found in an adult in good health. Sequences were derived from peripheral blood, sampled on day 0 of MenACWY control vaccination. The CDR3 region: CASSLGQRAGTGELFF. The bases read TGTGCCAGCAGCCTGGGACAGAGGGCCGGCACCGGGGAGCTGTTTTTT.